The 3 T cell receptor beta chains below were found in one sample sequenced in a study of blood T cells in healthy people across ages. The authors ran a second PCR of roughly 6 to 12 cycles using a sample-barcoded 5' primer and a J-beta primer mix. Via MiXCR, TCRdb re-called the 5' RACE reads, giving one row per CDR3 protein. The sample comprises hundreds of thousands of distinct CDR3 sequences, more than 45% of which are singletons, and roughly 13% rests with the top ten. Material: blood. The receptors originated from a woman aged 80 or older in good health.

This clonotype occurred many times. The chain joins TRBV20-1 to TRBJ2-1; D is undetermined. CDR1 DFQATT and CDR2 SNEGSKA come from the germline V gene (reference sequence). Trimming cost V 3 bases and J 6 bases, with 9 bases left between them. The CDR3 runs 12 residues. The CDR3 nucleotides are TGCAGTGCTAGGCACCCTGTCAATGAGCAGTTCTTC. Its translation: CSARHPVNEQFF.

J is TRBJ2-1 and V is TRBV27; D is possibly TRBD2 (5 bases). CDR1 MNHEY and CDR2 SMNVEV come from the germline V gene (reference sequence). This CDR3 has 14 residues. Trimming stripped 3 bases from V and 3 bases from J, with 9 bases between. The CDR3 bases are TGTGCCAGCAGTTTCTCCGGGGTCTACAATGAGCAGTTCTTC. This codes for CASSFSGVYNEQFF.

Details on this clonotype: A junction boundary mismatches the germline segment, possibly from a read error. The V gene is TRBV3-1, the J gene TRBJ2-3, with a possible D match to TRBD2 (7 bases). The CDR3 totals 17 residues. Germline CDR1 LGHDT, CDR2 YNNKEL (reference sequence). The CDR3 DNA follows: TGCGCCAGCAGCCAACGGGCGGGGGCTGCACTTGCAGATACGCAGTATTTT. It is translated as CASSQRAGAALADTQYF.